The 9 T cell receptor beta chains below were found in one sample sequenced in a study of radiotherapy plus CTLA-4 blockade in lung cancer. The method was immunoSEQ multiplex PCR; TCRdb's version includes in-frame clones alone and lacks a portion of them. Of roughly 97,000 clones listed, roughly 74% are singletons. The source was peripheral blood, collected from a patient treated with radiotherapy plus ipilimumab. The receptors originated from a human donor with non-small cell lung cancer who had a partial response to radiotherapy plus ipilimumab. Some clones in this sample may be carry-over from other donors' samples.

V usage is TRBV18 and J usage is TRBJ1-1, with 7 bases identical to TRBD1. Germline lookup yields CDR1 KGHSH and CDR2 LQKENI. After removal of 5 bases from V and 6 bases from J, the junction contained 9 bases not matched to a gene. The CDR3 totals 14 residues. CDR3 amino acids: CASSIQGIQAEAFF. CDR3 coding DNA: TGTGCCAGCTCAATACAGGGGATTCAAGCTGAAGCTTTCTTT.

The V gene is TRBV19, the J gene TRBJ1-4; 8 bases align to TRBD1. The length of the CDR3 is 14 residues. Trimming took 7 bases from V and 7 from J; bases not matched to a gene: 8. Germline assignment: CDR1 LNHDA and CDR2 SQIVND (reference sequence). Written as DNA, the CDR3 is TGTGCCAGTAAACTGACAGGGGTCGGTGAAAAACTGTTTTTT. Protein product: CASKLTGVGEKLFF.

The table lists this clone with a count of one. The chain joins TRBV28 to TRBJ2-1; 13 bases line up with TRBD2. The V segment lost 4 bases and the J segment 7 bases; nucleotides outside the gene matches: 22. The CDR3 runs to 21 residues. Germline V gene sequence: CDR1 MDHEN, CDR2 SYDVKM. CDR3 in DNA: TGTGCCAGCAGTTCCCCCTTTAGACTAGCGGGAGGCCCATACAAACGGAATGAGCAGTTCTTC. It translates to CASSSPFRLAGGPYKRNEQFF.

The chain employs TRBV5-1 and TRBJ2-7; a possible D gene is TRBD1 (5 bases). Trimming stripped 3 bases from V and 4 bases from J, with 8 bases between. Per germline, CDR1 SGHRS and CDR2 YFSETQ. The CDR3 has 12 amino acids. CDR3 sequence: CASSSDSYEQYF. The CDR3 DNA is TGCGCCAGCAGCTCCGACAGTTACGAGCAGTACTTC.

The chain uses TRBV7-2 and TRBJ2-1, with 10 bases matching TRBD2. Germline lookup yields CDR1 SGHTA and CDR2 FQGNSA. The V and J ends lost 5 bases and 0 bases, in that order; junction bases with no gene match: 4. This CDR3 region has 16 residues. The CDR3 loop is CASSRRLAGSYNEQFF. The CDR3 DNA is TGTGCCAGCAGCCGGAGACTAGCGGGCTCCTACAATGAGCAGTTCTTC.

The chain is built from TRBV5-6 and TRBJ2-2; possibly TRBD2 for D (6 bases). Between the trimmed V and J ends, which lost 5 bases and 3 bases, there was a span of 17 bases. The CDR3 runs to 16 residues. Germline CDR1 is SGHDT and CDR2 is YYEEEE. The CDR3 DNA is TGTGCCAGCAGGATGACTAGGACTTGGGACACCGGGGAGCTGTTTTTT. Translating gives CASRMTRTWDTGELFF.

The rearrangement uses TRBV25-1 and TRBJ1-2, with D tentatively TRBD1 (5 bases). V was trimmed by 3 bases and J by 2 bases, leaving 10 bases between them. Germline V gene data show CDR1 as MGHDK and CDR2 as SYGVNS. The CDR3 loop spans 14 amino acids. CDR3 coding DNA: TGTGCCAGCAGTGATTCGGGGGGGAACTATGGCTACACCTTC. This sequence encodes CASSDSGGNYGYTF.

This rearrangement joins TRBV2 to TRBJ2-2; D remains unclear. V lost 6 bases, J lost 4 bases, and 12 bases lay in between. CDR1 and CDR2 (germline): SNHLY, FYNNEI. CDR3 length: 14 amino acids. CDR3: CASRSFYLTGELFF. The CDR3 DNA sequence: TGTGCCAGCAGATCTTTCTATCTCACCGGGGAGCTGTTTTTT.

The chain recombines TRBV19 with TRBJ1-1; D not resolved. V lost 3 bases to trimming and J lost 1 base, with 12 bases between them. The germline gives CDR1 LNHDA, CDR2 SQIVND (reference sequence). The CDR3 extends over 15 amino acids. The CDR3 here is CASSILRKANTEAFF. In DNA, the CDR3 is TGTGCCAGTAGTATTTTGAGGAAGGCGAACACTGAAGCTTTCTTT.